Each of the 20 T cell receptor beta chains below was sequenced from the same sample in a study of T-cell reconstitution after alpha-beta-depleted transplantation in children. Molecular barcoding with unique molecular identifiers was used for the TCRbeta library. One entry per CDR3 protein, called by TCRdb with MiXCR from the PCR reads. This table has about 300,000 distinct CDR3 sequences, over 7% appearing once. Whole-study findings and limits: When one year had passed after transplant, most T-cell counts and diversity came from newly produced T cells.

The antigens of these receptors remain unknown. This material consisted of peripheral blood, taken 360 days after TCRalphabeta/CD19-depleted stem cell transplant. The receptors here all came from a female patient aged 2-10 years who had a stem cell transplant for Fanconi anemia, so the T cells may come from the graft donor.

The sample holds a few counts of this clonotype. This chain connects TRBV28 to TRBJ2-5; D is possibly TRBD1 (5 bases). Germline V gene sequence: CDR1 MDHEN, CDR2 SYDVKM. Trimming stripped 1 base from V and 5 bases from J, with 23 bases between. This CDR3 comprises 18 residues. CDR3 residues: CASSLSLLVQGGRETQYF. CDR3 bases: TGTGCCAGCAGTTTATCTCTTTTAGTCCAGGGTGGAAGGGAGACCCAGTACTTC. The full variable domain, its missing parts supplied by reference TRBV28 and TRBJ2-5, is DVKVTQSSRYLVKRTGEKVFLECVQDMDHENMFWYRQDPGLGLRLIYFSYDVKMKEKGDIPEGYSVSREKKERFSLILESASTNQTSMYLCASSLSLLVQGGRETQYFGPGTRLLVL.

This clonotype was seen many times. The V gene is TRBV20-1, the J gene TRBJ2-1; TRBD2 aligns across 9 bases. V lost 5 bases, J lost 7 bases, and 12 bases stayed unmatched. The CDR3 runs 15 residues. CDR1 DFQATT and CDR2 SNEGSKA come from the germline V gene (reference sequence). In DNA form, the CDR3 reads TGCAGTGCTCGTAGTCTAGCGGGGTTTGGGAATGAGCAGTTCTTC. Protein: CSARSLAGFGNEQFF.

This clonotype was detected a few times. The chain is built from TRBV3-1 and TRBJ2-4, with D possibly being TRBD2 (6 bases). The CDR3 has 16 residues. V lost 4 bases, J lost 0 bases, and 13 bases lay in between. Germline loops: CDR1 LGHDT, CDR2 YNNKEL (reference sequence). CDR3 nucleotides: TGTGCCAGCAGCCCGGAACTAGCAGTAGCCAAAAACATTCAGTACTTC. The encoded protein is CASSPELAVAKNIQYF.

Only a few counts were recorded for this clonotype. The gene calls are TRBV20-1 and TRBJ2-3; TRBD2 aligns across 10 bases. The V segment lost 8 bases and the J segment 3 bases; nucleotides outside the gene matches: 8. The CDR3 has 14 amino acids. The germline CDR1 and CDR2 sequences are DFQATT and SNEGSKA (reference sequence). The CDR3 DNA sequence: TGCAGTTGGGGTAGCGGGGGGTTAACAGATACGCAGTATTTT. Translating it yields CSWGSGGLTDTQYF.

This clonotype showed up just a few times. J is TRBJ1-1 and V is TRBV7-2; tentative D call: TRBD1 (5 bases). Germline V gene sequence: CDR1 SGHTA, CDR2 FQGNSA. The CDR3 is made up of 17 amino acids. V lost 3 bases to trimming and J lost 0 bases, with 17 bases between them. CDR3 in DNA: TGTGCCAGCAGCTTTATAAGGGGAGGGGAAATGAACACTGAAGCTTTCTTT. It yields the protein CASSFIRGGEMNTEAFF.

The table lists this clonotype with a few counts. This rearrangement joins TRBV7-9 to TRBJ1-5; no clear D. Germline V gene sequence: CDR1 SEHNR, CDR2 FQNEAQ (reference sequence). CDR3 length equals 15 residues. V lost 4 bases and J 3 bases, leaving 13 bases between the germline ends. The CDR3 bases are TGTGCCAGCAGCTCCGAGGGTAATGACAATCAGCCCCAGCATTTT. Translating gives CASSSEGNDNQPQHF. The variable domain in full, with the rest retrieved from reference TRBV7-9 and TRBJ1-5, is DTGVSQNPRHKITKRGQNVTFRCDPISEHNRLYWYRQTLGQGPEFLTYFQNEAQLEKSRLLSDRFSAERPKGSFSTLEIQRTEQGDSAMYLCASSSEGNDNQPQHFGDGTRLSIL.

This clonotype has a count of ten or more. The gene calls are TRBV15 and TRBJ1-3; D remains unclear. The length of the CDR3 is 16 residues. The ends were cut back, 5 bases at V and 4 bases at J, with 18 bases in the middle. Germline V lookup: CDR1 LNHNV, CDR2 YYDKDF (reference sequence). CDR3 coding DNA: TGTGCCACCAGCTCTCTGGAGAGTCTTGACGGAAACACCATATATTTT. This sequence encodes CATSSLESLDGNTIYF.

Only a few counts were recorded for this clonotype. Written as DNA, the CDR3 is TGTGCCAGCAGTGACGGGACCGGTAATGAAAAACTGTTTTTT. It is translated as CASSDGTGNEKLFF. The rearrangement joins TRBV6-1 to TRBJ1-4; possible D gene TRBD1, 5 bases. Trimming took off 3 bases at V and 4 bases at J, with 9 bases between the two ends. The CDR3 loop spans 14 amino acids. Germline V lookup: CDR1 MNHNS, CDR2 SASEGT.

This clonotype was detected many times. The V gene is TRBV25-1, the J gene TRBJ1-6; D not resolved. This CDR3 comprises 13 residues. Trimming stripped 4 bases from V and 7 bases from J, with 8 bases between. Germline V gene lookup returns CDR1 MGHDK and CDR2 SYGVNS. The CDR3 DNA reads TGTGCCAGCAGTGTGCTACCGAATTCACCCCTCCACTTT. Its translation is CASSVLPNSPLHF.

This clonotype was seen a few times. The J gene is TRBJ1-1, the V gene TRBV20-1; D may be TRBD1 (5 bases). CDR3 length equals 17 residues. Germline V gene sequence: CDR1 DFQATT, CDR2 SNEGSKA (reference sequence). The CDR3 sequence: CSCVLGPWEAMNTEAFF. The CDR3 DNA is TGCAGCTGTGTCTTGGGACCTTGGGAGGCAATGAACACTGAAGCTTTCTTT.

This clonotype was counted many times. The genes are TRBV12-3 or TRBV12-4 and TRBJ2-5; 9 positions match TRBD1. The length of the CDR3 is 15 residues. Losses at the gene ends were 5 bases for V and 3 bases for J; bases not matched to a gene: 7. The CDR3 reads CASSTTGGKEETQYF. The CDR3 nucleotides are TGTGCCAGCAGTACGACAGGGGGGAAAGAAGAGACCCAGTACTTC.

This clonotype has ten or more counts. The CDR3 here is CASSLGGGGQETQYF. The CDR3 nucleotides read TGTGCCAGCAGCTTGGGGGGAGGGGGACAAGAGACCCAGTACTTC. The chain joins TRBV5-6 to TRBJ2-5; D is possibly TRBD2 (7 bases). The CDR3 covers 15 residues. The germline V and J ends were trimmed by 0 bases and 2 bases, with 11 bases remaining between them. Germline CDR1 and CDR2: SGHDT and YYEEEE.

The chain couples TRBV11-2 to TRBJ2-7, with a tentative D call TRBD2 (6 bases). V lost 5 bases, J lost 2 bases, and 13 bases lay in between. This CDR3 is built from 14 residues. The germline V gene has CDR1 SGHAT and CDR2 FQNNGV. As DNA, the CDR3 is TGTGCCAGCAGCACCGGGACTTCCCCCTACGAGCAGTACTTC. This sequence encodes CASSTGTSPYEQYF.

Details on this clonotype: This may be a read error, as it is one base from a much larger clone. The gene calls are TRBV5-1 and TRBJ1-2, with D tentatively TRBD1 (5 bases). The CDR3 consists of 14 residues. Germline CDR1 is SGHRS and CDR2 is YFSETQ. V was cut by 0 bases and J by 3 bases, with 9 bases left in between. CDR3 in amino acids: CASSLATAHYGYTF. CDR3 nucleotide sequence: TGCGCCAGCAGCTTGGCGACAGCCCACTATGGCTACACCTTC.

This clonotype was counted between two and nine times. The chain employs TRBV7-2 and TRBJ2-7; TRBD2 might be the D (5 bases). This CDR3 has 18 residues. The V gene's germline CDR1 is SGHTA and CDR2 FQGNSA. Trimming took off 4 bases at V and 2 bases at J, with 24 bases between the two ends. Written as DNA, the CDR3 is TGTGCCAGCAGCTCAGCCGGGCCCCCATTCGTCGGGACCTACGAGCAGTACTTC. Translated: CASSSAGPPFVGTYEQYF. Using reference TRBV7-2 and TRBJ2-7 for the parts outside the CDR3, the full variable domain is GAGVSQSPSNKVTEKGKDVELRCDPISGHTALYWYRQSLGQGLEFLIYFQGNSAPDKSGLPSDRFSAERTGGSVSTLTIQRTQQEDSAVYLCASSSAGPPFVGTYEQYFGPGTRLTVT.

This clonotype was seen at least ten times. V gene TRBV10-3 combines with J gene TRBJ1-4, with a weak D call TRBD1 (5 bases). The CDR3 totals 12 residues. Germline lookup yields CDR1 ENHRY and CDR2 SYGVKD. Trimming removed 8 bases at V and 7 bases at J, with 11 bases between. This chain's CDR3 is CAISEGVEKLFF. The CDR3 DNA follows: TGTGCCATCTCAGAAGGGGTTGAAAAACTGTTTTTT.

The rearrangement joins TRBV11-1 to TRBJ1-2; D is undetermined. CDR3 size: 18 residues. The V and J ends lost 6 bases and 5 bases respectively, with 28 bases between them. Germline values: CDR1 SGHAT, CDR2 FQDESV (reference sequence). CDR3 sequence (DNA): TGTGCCAGCAGTTCCCGACGGGCCTCTCCCTTCCCCCTATATGGCTACACCTTC. It yields the protein CASSSRRASPFPLYGYTF.

This clonotype was picked up a small number of times. The CDR3 coding sequence is TGCAGTGCTAGTACCCCGAACACTGAAGCTTTCTTT. Protein: CSASTPNTEAFF. The J gene is TRBJ1-1, the V gene TRBV20-1, with D hard to call. The germline V gene has CDR1 DFQATT and CDR2 SNEGSKA (reference sequence). Trimming removed 3 bases from V and 1 base from J, with 6 bases in between. The CDR3 is made up of 12 amino acids.

This clonotype was detected ten times or more. This chain joins TRBV4-2 and TRBJ1-1; 10 positions agree with TRBD1. CDR1 and CDR2 from the germline V gene are LGHNA and YNFKEQ. J gave up 7 bases and V 1 base, and 6 bases lay outside the gene matches. This CDR3 has 15 amino acids. CDR3 region: CASSQGDRGKGEAFF. Written as DNA, the CDR3 is TGTGCCAGCAGCCAAGGGGACAGGGGAAAGGGTGAAGCTTTCTTT.

The chain employs TRBV4-1 and TRBJ1-1; D remains ambiguous. V lost 8 bases and J lost 3, with 13 bases in between. This CDR3 comprises 13 residues. Germline CDR1 reads MGHRA; CDR2 reads YSYEKL. The CDR3 DNA sequence: TGCGCCAGCGCGTTAGGGAGGGACACTGAAGCTTTCTTT. This gives the protein CASALGRDTEAFF.